The 3 T cell receptor beta chains below were found in one sample sequenced in a study of blood T cell repertoires in COVID-19. Assay: immunoSEQ multiplex PCR; the TCRdb copy retains only in-frame clones and omits some. This table holds around 380,000 clones, 70% to 85% found once. The sequenced sample consisted of peripheral blood. These receptors all stem from a human donor with acute or convalescent COVID-19. The donor label of this sample is uncertain.

The V call is TRBV4-1, the J call TRBJ1-5; D is possibly TRBD1 (6 bases). The CDR3 sequence is 16 residues long. Trimming cost V 0 bases and J 5 bases, with 14 bases left between them. CDR1 is MGHRA and CDR2 is YSYEKL in the germline V gene. The CDR3 nucleotides are TGCGCCAGCAGCCAAGATCACCCAGGGGCCCATCAGCCCCAGCATTTT. Amino acids: CASSQDHPGAHQPQHF.

The V gene is TRBV14, the J gene TRBJ2-7; D is possibly TRBD2 (5 bases). Trimming took 0 bases from V and 4 from J, leaving 13 bases between them. The germline CDR1 and CDR2 sequences are SGHDN and FVKESK. The CDR3 consists of 15 residues. The CDR3 loop is CASSQDRVRTYEQYF. The CDR3, as DNA: TGTGCCAGCAGCCAAGATCGGGTCAGGACTTACGAGCAGTACTTC.

The chain is built from TRBV5-1 and TRBJ1-1; TRBD1 might be the D (5 bases). Trimming took 0 bases from V and 5 from J, leaving 14 bases between them. Germline CDR1 and CDR2: SGHRS and YFSETQ. This CDR3 is 15 amino acids long. The CDR3 DNA reads TGCGCCAGCAGCTTGGTGGGGGGTTCAAGGACTGAAGCTTTCTTT. Translated: CASSLVGGSRTEAFF. The full variable domain, with the rest looked up from reference TRBV5-1 and TRBJ1-1, is KAGVTQTPRYLIKTRGQQVTLSCSPISGHRSVSWYQQTPGQGLQFLFEYFSETQRNKGNFPGRFSGRQFSNSRSEMNVSTLELGDSALYLCASSLVGGSRTEAFFGQGTRLTVV.